Presented here are 5 T cell receptor beta chains from one specimen sequenced in a study of low-dose radiotherapy and immunotherapy resistance in tumors. Primers used for first-strand cDNA, a TRAV- and TRBV-specific set, covered both alpha and beta chains. The TCRs were subjected to amplification over 20 PCR cycles employing a constant-region primer in conjunction with a V-primer adapter. TCRdb ran MiXCR on the reads and lists one entry per CDR3 protein. The repertoire holds almost 40,000 distinct CDR3 sequences, with roughly 31% as singletons. Time point reported: before trial treatment. The starting material was PBMCs, obtained before treatment. The receptors here all came from a male donor with gallbladder cancer.

This clonotype was seen ten or more times. The V gene is TRBV28, the J gene TRBJ1-2, with a possible D match to TRBD1 (6 bases). V was trimmed by 4 bases and J by 7 bases, leaving 19 bases between them. This CDR3 comprises 15 residues. Germline V gene lookup returns CDR1 MDHEN and CDR2 SYDVKM. CDR3 in DNA: TGTGCCAGCAGTTCTTCCTCGGGGGGGCGGATTGGCTACACCTTC. Its protein is CASSSSSGGRIGYTF.

V and J are TRBV4-3 and TRBJ2-7; TRBD2 aligns across 7 bases. The CDR3 sequence is 16 residues long. The V gene's germline CDR1 is LGHNA and CDR2 YSLEER. The V and J ends lost 2 bases and 3 bases, in that order; junction bases with no gene match: 10. The CDR3 region is CASSQPRGEENYEQYF. CDR3 in DNA: TGCGCCAGCAGCCAACCCCGGGGGGAGGAGAACTACGAGCAGTACTTC.

This chain connects TRBV29-1 to TRBJ2-5; D ambiguous. V shed 1 base and J shed 7 bases, with 10 bases lying between them. Germline lookup yields CDR1 SQVTM and CDR2 ANQGSEA. This CDR3 has 12 residues. This CDR3 reads CSVEASLGTQYF. The CDR3 DNA is TGCAGCGTTGAAGCCTCTTTAGGGACCCAGTACTTC.

The chain has TRBV20-1 and TRBJ2-1; 7 bases match TRBD2. The CDR3 is 11 amino acids. Germline-derived CDR1 and CDR2 are DFQATT and SNEGSKA (reference sequence). With V trimmed by 2 bases and J by 8 bases, 0 bases remained unmatched. CDR3 region: CSARRGDEQFF. CDR3 coding DNA: TGCAGTGCTAGACGGGGGGATGAGCAGTTCTTC.

This clonotype came up many times. The chain joins TRBV2 to TRBJ2-7, with D perhaps matching TRBD2 (6 bases). Germline V lookup: CDR1 SNHLY, CDR2 FYNNEI. The CDR3 runs to 15 residues. The ends were cut back, 8 bases at V and 7 bases at J, with 24 bases in the middle. CDR3 coding DNA: TGTGCCAGCGGACGGAAAACCCCAGGTGGGGGGGAGCAGTACTTC. It yields the protein CASGRKTPGGGEQYF.